Each of the 19 T cell receptor beta chains below was sequenced from the same sample in a study of blood T cells in healthy people across ages. PCR was performed a second time for about 7 to 11 cycles using a sample-barcoded 5' primer and a J-beta primer mix. One entry per CDR3 protein results from TCRdb running MiXCR on the 5' RACE reads. The table lists some 1,500,000 distinct CDR3 sequences, approximately 43% of them singletons. The material sequenced was blood. The receptors derive from a woman aged 18-29 years in good health.

On this clonotype itself: A junction boundary mismatches the germline segment, possibly from a read error. The genes are TRBV27 and TRBJ2-7, with 7 bases matching TRBD1. Germline CDR1 and CDR2: MNHEY and SMNVEV (reference sequence). This CDR3 spans 15 amino acids. CDR3: CAGSLLQGRSYEQYF. The DNA for the CDR3 is TGTGCCGGCAGTTTATTACAGGGGCGTTCCTACGAGCAGTACTTC.

Worth noting for this clonotype: One junction end disagrees with the germline gene, perhaps due to a read error. This chain joins TRBV12-3 or TRBV12-4 and TRBJ1-2; D perhaps matches TRBD1 (5 bases). The CDR3 sequence is 15 residues long. As DNA, the CDR3 is TGTTCCAGCAGCCAACCTCGACAGTCCCGGGGAGGCTACACCTTC. Its protein is CSSSQPRQSRGGYTF.

This chain uses TRBV29-1 with TRBJ2-3, with 11 bases identical to TRBD1. CDR3 length: 14 amino acids. Losses at the gene ends were 5 bases for V and 4 bases for J; bases not matched to a gene: 5. Germline CDR1 reads SQVTM; CDR2 reads ANQGSEA. DNA of the CDR3: TGCAGCGTTCTCGGACAGGGGGCTTCAGATACGCAGTATTTT. Translated: CSVLGQGASDTQYF.

J is TRBJ2-4 and V is TRBV5-5; 12 bases map to TRBD2. The germline gives CDR1 SGHKS, CDR2 YYEKEE (reference sequence). This CDR3 has 16 residues. V shed 0 bases and J 13 bases; nucleotides not matched to a gene: 11. CDR3 sequence: CASSLAPTSGSNEQYF. The CDR3 nucleotides read TGTGCCAGCAGCTTGGCCCCGACTAGCGGGAGCAATGAGCAGTACTTC.

This clonotype was counted only a few times. This chain links TRBV2 with TRBJ2-3; 10 bases are a match to TRBD2. Germline assignment: CDR1 SNHLY and CDR2 FYNNEI. The CDR3 is made up of 16 amino acids. The trim removed 7 bases at V and 4 bases at J, leaving 11 bases unmatched. This CDR3 is CASKVSSGSVSDTQYF. CDR3 bases: TGTGCCAGCAAGGTCTCTAGCGGGAGTGTCTCAGATACGCAGTATTTT.

This rearrangement joins TRBV4-1 to TRBJ2-7, with TRBD1 matching over 11 bases. J lost 3 bases, V lost 2 bases, and 6 bases had no gene match. The V gene's germline CDR1 is MGHRA and CDR2 YSYEKL. The CDR3 length is 16 residues. CDR3 nucleotides: TGCGCCAGCAGCCAACTACGGACAGGGGGCTACTACGAGCAGTACTTC. Protein: CASSQLRTGGYYEQYF.

The chain uses TRBV4-3 and TRBJ2-5, with TRBD2 matching 7 bases. The tail of the sequence fits TRBJ2-7 better, so the J call may be wrong. The V gene's germline CDR1 is LGHNA and CDR2 YSLEER. The CDR3 loop spans 17 amino acids. Written as DNA, the CDR3 is TGCGCCAGCAGCCAAGTCACTAGCGCAACACTAGTCAGCGAGCAGTACTTC. Translation: CASSQVTSATLVSEQYF.

The chain carries TRBV5-1 and TRBJ1-1, with TRBD1 identical over 9 bases. The CDR3 spans 14 residues. CDR1 SGHRS and CDR2 YFSETQ come from the germline V gene. The trim removed 4 bases at V and 7 bases at J, leaving 8 bases unmatched. For the CDR3, the DNA is TGCGCCAGCAGCCATACCACAGGGGGCCTTGAAGCTTTCTTT. Translating gives CASSHTTGGLEAFF.

Concerning this clonotype: One end of the junction is discordant with germline, which a read error may explain. This chain uses TRBV7-2 with TRBJ2-1, with D hard to call. Germline V lookup: CDR1 SGHTA, CDR2 FQGNSA. The CDR3 loop spans 12 amino acids. CDR3 nucleotide sequence: TGTGCCGGCAGCTTAGTCGGATTTGAGCAGTTCTTC. Translated: CAGSLVGFEQFF.

For the CDR3, the DNA is TGTGCCAGCAGAGCAGGGACGGCTAGCTCCTACGAGCAGTACTTC. It translates to CASRAGTASSYEQYF. The rearrangement links TRBV27 to TRBJ2-7, with D perhaps assigned TRBD1 or TRBD2 (5 bases each). The germline V gene has CDR1 MNHEY and CDR2 SMNVEV (reference sequence). The V end was cut by 6 bases, the J end by 0 bases, with 15 bases between. The CDR3 totals 15 residues.

J is TRBJ1-1 and V is TRBV4-3, with no clear D. Trimming removed 6 bases from V and 6 bases from J, with 20 bases in between. The V gene's germline CDR1 is LGHNA and CDR2 YSLEER. The CDR3 has 15 amino acids. CDR3 loop: CASRVIGGGGAEAFF. The CDR3 bases are TGCGCCAGCAGAGTTATAGGAGGAGGTGGCGCTGAAGCTTTCTTT.

This clonotype was seen a few times. The chain recombines TRBV27 with TRBJ1-5; tentatively, D is TRBD1 (5 bases). V lost 4 bases and J 6 bases, leaving 13 bases between the germline ends. CDR1 and CDR2 from the germline V gene are MNHEY and SMNVEV (reference sequence). This CDR3 has 14 amino acids. The CDR3 sequence: CASSWKGKGQPQHF. CDR3 bases: TGTGCCAGCAGTTGGAAGGGGAAAGGTCAGCCCCAGCATTTT.

There are a few counts of this clonotype. The chain combines TRBV7-9 with TRBJ2-1; tentative D call: TRBD2 (7 bases). CDR1 and CDR2 (germline): SEHNR, FQNEAQ (reference sequence). The CDR3 contains 16 residues. V dropped 6 bases and J dropped 5 bases, with 20 bases sitting between them. CDR3 sequence (DNA): TGTGCCAGCAGTTATGAGGGGGGGGCCTCTAACAATGAGCAGTTCTTC. This translates into CASSYEGGASNNEQFF.

The chain employs TRBV27 and TRBJ2-1; 7 nucleotides line up with TRBD2. This CDR3 has 14 amino acids. Losses at the gene ends were 4 bases for V and 13 bases for J; bases not matched to a gene: 13. Germline V gene lookup returns CDR1 MNHEY and CDR2 SMNVEV (reference sequence). The DNA of the CDR3 is TGTGCCAGCAGTTGGGCGGGGGAAAGAGAGACCCAGTTCTTC. This gives the protein CASSWAGERETQFF.

This clonotype was counted between two and nine times. The V call is TRBV4-1, the J call TRBJ2-7; D remains ambiguous. CDR1 MGHRA and CDR2 YSYEKL come from the germline V gene. The V and J ends lost 0 bases and 2 bases respectively, with 17 bases between them. The CDR3 is 17 residues long. The CDR3 DNA reads TGCGCCAGCAGCCAAGATCTGAGTAACCCCACCACCTACGAGCAGTACTTC. Amino acid sequence: CASSQDLSNPTTYEQYF.

This clonotype appeared a single time. The rearrangement joins TRBV4-1 to TRBJ2-1, with 10 bases matching TRBD1. Germline CDR1 MGHRA, CDR2 YSYEKL. This CDR3 spans 15 amino acids. Losses at the gene ends were 4 bases for V and 4 bases for J; bases not matched to a gene: 4. The CDR3 sequence: CASSRGQGLYNEQFF. The CDR3 nucleotides read TGCGCCAGCAGCCGGGGACAGGGGCTTTACAATGAGCAGTTCTTC.

This clonotype was counted many times. The chain couples TRBV12-5 to TRBJ1-1; D perhaps matches TRBD1 (5 bases). There are 13 residues in the CDR3. Germline CDR1 is LGHNT and CDR2 is FRNRAP. The CDR3 loop is CASGLTGNTEAFF. CDR3 in DNA: TGTGCCAGCGGCCTAACAGGGAACACTGAAGCTTTCTTT.

The rearrangement joins TRBV20-1 to TRBJ2-1; D is perhaps TRBD2 (5 bases). Trimming cost V 1 base and J 7 bases, with 14 bases left between them. This CDR3 region has 14 residues. Germline V gene data show CDR1 as DFQATT and CDR2 as SNEGSKA (reference sequence). CDR3: CSARVVGNVNEQFF. The CDR3, as DNA: TGCAGTGCTAGAGTAGTCGGGAACGTGAATGAGCAGTTCTTC.

This clonotype came up a few times. This chain connects TRBV20-1 to TRBJ2-5, with D hard to call. The CDR3 extends over 11 amino acids. The germline V and J ends were trimmed by 5 bases and 4 bases, with 8 bases remaining between them. Per germline, CDR1 DFQATT and CDR2 SNEGSKA (reference sequence). The CDR3 is CSASFGETQYF. The DNA of the CDR3 is TGCAGTGCTTCGTTTGGAGAGACCCAGTACTTC.